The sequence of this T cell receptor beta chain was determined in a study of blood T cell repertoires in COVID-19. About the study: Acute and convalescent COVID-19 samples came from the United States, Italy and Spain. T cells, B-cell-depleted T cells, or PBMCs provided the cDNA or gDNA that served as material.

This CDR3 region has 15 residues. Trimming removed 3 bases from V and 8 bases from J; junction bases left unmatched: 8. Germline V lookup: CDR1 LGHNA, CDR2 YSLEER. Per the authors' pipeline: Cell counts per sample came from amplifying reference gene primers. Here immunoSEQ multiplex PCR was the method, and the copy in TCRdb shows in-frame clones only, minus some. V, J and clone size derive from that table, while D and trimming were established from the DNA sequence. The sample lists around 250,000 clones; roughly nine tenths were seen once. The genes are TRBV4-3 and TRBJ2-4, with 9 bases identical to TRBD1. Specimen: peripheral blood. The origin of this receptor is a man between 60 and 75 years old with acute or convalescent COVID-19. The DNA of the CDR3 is TGCGCCAGCAGCCAGGCGACAGGGGGGAGAGACATTCAGTACTTC. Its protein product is CASSQATGGRDIQYF.